This TCR beta chain was obtained from a study of cytotoxic CD8 clonotypes in ibrutinib-treated CLL. About the study: Within the patient group, eleven to twelve were relapsed/refractory and fewer than 16 treatment-naive, and some 18 were IGHV unmutated. Study findings and constraints: For progressing versus sustained-remission patients, sampling times were not the same.

A word on this clone: The antigen is undetermined.

TCRdb's copy holds only in-frame clones and misses some; the assay was immunoSEQ multiplex PCR. The sample gives roughly 150,000 clones, 84% of which show up once; 3.5% to 5.5% is in the top ten. Sequenced here: PBMCs, sampled after 24 months of ibrutinib treatment. This TCR was sampled from a human donor with chronic lymphocytic leukemia.

The CDR3 region is CAWSGQGPYEQYF. In DNA, the CDR3 is TGTGCCTGGTCGGGACAGGGGCCCTACGAGCAGTACTTC. The rearrangement joins TRBV30 to TRBJ2-7, with 10 bases fitting TRBD1. J gave up 2 bases and V 5 bases, and 3 bases lay outside the gene matches. This CDR3 is built from 13 residues. Germline CDR1 GTSNPN, CDR2 SVGIG (reference sequence).